The 29 T cell receptor beta chains reported below all come from one sample, sequenced in a study of T cells in Graves' hyperthyroidism and ophthalmopathy. Amplified TCR beta CDR3 regions came from RNA transcripts. During a first-round RT-PCR of the TCR CDR3, the HTBI primer set was used. A single record per CDR3 protein comes from TCRdb applying MiXCR to the multiplex PCR reads. This sample yields a few hundred thousand distinct CDR3 sequences, of which about 16% are seen a single time; around a third belongs to the top ten. The sample was blood. These receptors all stem from a woman in her 30s with Graves' hyperthyroidism.

With respect to this clonotype: A clone one base away is much larger, so this may be a read error. The chain recombines TRBV9 with TRBJ1-1; the D is unclear. Trimming removed 6 bases from V and 0 bases from J, with 15 bases in between. The CDR3 consists of 15 residues. Germline V gives CDR1 SGDLS, CDR2 YYNGEE. DNA for the CDR3: TGTGCCAGCACCCCCCGGCCGGCAATGAACACTGAAGCTTTCTTT. It encodes CASTPRPAMNTEAFF.

This clonotype came up a few times. This sequence joins TRBV7-9 and TRBJ2-7; the D gene could be TRBD1 or TRBD2 (5 bases each). Looked up from germline, CDR1 is SEHNR and CDR2 is FQNEAQ (reference sequence). The CDR3 covers 14 residues. V dropped 5 bases and J dropped 4 bases, with 15 bases sitting between them. As DNA, the CDR3 is TGTGCCAGCAGCCTCGGGACCCCCATTTACGAGCAGTACTTC. Translated: CASSLGTPIYEQYF. Complete variable domain (other parts from reference TRBV7-9 and TRBJ2-7): DTGVSQNPRHKITKRGQNVTFRCDPISEHNRLYWYRQTLGQGPEFLTYFQNEAQLEKSRLLSDRFSAERPKGSFSTLEIQRTEQGDSAMYLCASSLGTPIYEQYFGPGTRLTVT.

This clonotype was counted many times. The chain employs TRBV3-1 and TRBJ2-7, with TRBD1 matching over 8 bases. This CDR3 has 14 amino acids. Germline V gene lookup returns CDR1 LGHDT and CDR2 YNNKEL (reference sequence). After removal of 3 bases from V and 3 bases from J, the junction contained 4 bases not matched to a gene. DNA of the CDR3: TGTGCCAGCAGCCATCGAGACAGGGGCTACGAGCAGTACTTC. Translated, it gives CASSHRDRGYEQYF.

There are many counts of this clonotype. The rearrangement joins TRBV2 to TRBJ1-2; D possibly corresponds to TRBD1 (5 bases). The germline gives CDR1 SNHLY, CDR2 FYNNEI. V was pared by 6 bases and J by 9 bases, with 20 bases between. There are 14 residues in the CDR3. CDR3 region: CASRDGTDTLSYTF. CDR3 sequence (DNA): TGTGCCAGCAGAGACGGGACTGATACTCTTAGCTACACCTTC. Full variable domain (rest looked up from reference TRBV2 and TRBJ1-2): EPEVTQTPSHQVTQMGQEVILRCVPISNHLYFYWYRQILGQKVEFLVSFYNNEISEKSEIFDDQFSVERPDGSNFTLKIRSTKLEDSAMYFCASRDGTDTLSYTFGSGTRLTVV.

The chain employs TRBV7-2 and TRBJ2-3, with 7 bases that match TRBD2. The germline V gene has CDR1 SGHTA and CDR2 FQGNSA. After removal of 5 bases from V and 4 bases from J, the junction contained 18 bases not matched to a gene. This CDR3 has 18 residues. The CDR3 loop reads CASSPERTGGSRADTQYF. The CDR3 DNA sequence: TGTGCCAGCAGCCCGGAGAGGACTGGCGGGAGCCGCGCAGATACGCAGTATTTT.

V is TRBV11-1 and J is TRBJ2-1, with TRBD2 matching 13 bases. The germline V gene has CDR1 SGHAT and CDR2 FQDESV (reference sequence). This CDR3 has 14 residues. Losses at the gene ends were 1 base for V and 12 bases for J; bases not matched to a gene: 3. In nucleotides, the CDR3 is TGTGCCAGCAGCTTAGGGGGGACTAGCGGGGTGCAGTTCTTC. Its translation is CASSLGGTSGVQFF.

This chain connects TRBV20-1 to TRBJ2-7; TRBD2 agrees at 7 bases. J lost 7 bases, V lost 1 base, and 13 bases had no gene match. Germline V gene data show CDR1 as DFQATT and CDR2 as SNEGSKA (reference sequence). CDR3 length: 15 residues. The CDR3: CSARGSGTLILEQYF. As DNA, the CDR3 is TGCAGTGCTAGAGGGAGCGGGACCCTAATCTTAGAGCAGTACTTC.

This clonotype was counted only a few times. The CDR3 coding sequence is TGTGCCAGCAGCCAGAGTGCGGGCAGTGCCGCTGGAAACACCATATATTTT. It yields the protein CASSQSAGSAAGNTIYF. V is TRBV14 and J is TRBJ1-3; no firm D call. The CDR3 consists of 17 residues. Germline V gives CDR1 SGHDN, CDR2 FVKESK. Trimming stripped 3 bases from V and 2 bases from J, with 17 bases between.

This clonotype was seen many times. This rearrangement joins TRBV12-3 or TRBV12-4 to TRBJ2-7, with D hard to call. CDR3 length: 12 residues. The ends were cut back, 3 bases at V and 6 bases at J, with 9 bases in the middle. The CDR3 here is CASSFSSGEQYF. CDR3 nucleotide sequence: TGTGCCAGCAGTTTTAGTTCTGGCGAGCAGTACTTC.

The CDR3 DNA sequence: TGTGCCAGCAGCTTAACCAGAGGGCCTAATGAAAAACTGTTTTTT. This encodes CASSLTRGPNEKLFF. The chain uses TRBV11-2 and TRBJ1-4; no definite D call. Trimming removed 2 bases at V and 3 bases at J, with 10 bases between. The CDR3 is made up of 15 amino acids. Germline assignment: CDR1 SGHAT and CDR2 FQNNGV. Filled out from reference TRBV11-2 and TRBJ1-4, the complete variable domain reads EAGVAQSPRYKIIEKRQSVAFWCNPISGHATLYWYQQILGQGPKLLIQFQNNGVVDDSQLPKDRFSAERLKGVDSTLKIQPAKLEDSAVYLCASSLTRGPNEKLFFGSGTQLSVL.

This clonotype was picked up many times. The chain couples TRBV12-3 or TRBV12-4 to TRBJ2-7; the match to TRBD2 covers 8 bases. The J segment lost 1 base and the V segment lost 8 bases, leaving 13 bases of the junction unmatched. The length of the CDR3 is 16 residues. The CDR3 DNA reads TGTGCCAGCGGGGGCGGGGGGCTCTCCACGTCCTACGAGCAGTACTTC. It specifies CASGGGGLSTSYEQYF.

Many counts were recorded for this clonotype. The rearrangement uses TRBV12-3 or TRBV12-4 and TRBJ2-1; D is perhaps TRBD2 (5 bases). There are 13 residues in the CDR3. The V gene lost 3 bases and the J gene lost 9 bases, with 12 bases spanning the gap. CDR3: CASSLAGNSEQFF. The CDR3 coding sequence is TGTGCCAGCAGTTTGGCGGGTAATTCTGAGCAGTTCTTC.

This clonotype was counted between two and nine times. The genes are TRBV7-3 and TRBJ2-1, with TRBD1 matching 11 bases. This CDR3 region has 15 residues. Looked up from germline, CDR1 is SGHTA and CDR2 is FQGTGA. Trimming cost V 4 bases and J 6 bases; bases outside gene matches: 5. The CDR3 sequence: CASSSLGQGGNEQFF. DNA for the CDR3: TGTGCCAGCAGCTCCCTGGGACAGGGGGGCAATGAGCAGTTCTTC.

This clonotype was detected only a few times. The CDR3: CASSHGQGNEQFF. CDR3 DNA: TGCGCCAGCAGCCACGGACAGGGGAATGAGCAGTTCTTC. This chain links TRBV4-1 with TRBJ2-1; 9 bases are a match to TRBD1. The germline V gene has CDR1 MGHRA and CDR2 YSYEKL. This CDR3 region has 13 residues. Trimming cost V 3 bases and J 7 bases; bases outside gene matches: 1.

In its sample, this clonotype was seen a few times. V gene TRBV5-6 combines with J gene TRBJ1-1; D gene unclear. The V gene lost 0 bases and the J gene lost 3 bases, with 9 bases spanning the gap. The germline CDR1 and CDR2 sequences are SGHDT and YYEEEE. The CDR3 has 14 residues. CDR3 sequence reads: CASSLVQFDTEAFF. The CDR3 coding sequence is TGTGCCAGCAGCTTGGTACAATTCGACACTGAAGCTTTCTTT.

This clonotype was counted many times. The CDR3 reads CSTGDEVNGDTQYF. CDR3 nucleotides: TGCAGCACGGGCGACGAAGTCAATGGAGATACGCAGTATTTT. V is TRBV20-1 and J is TRBJ2-3; D call uncertain. Germline loops: CDR1 DFQATT, CDR2 SNEGSKA (reference sequence). CDR3 size: 14 residues.

V usage is TRBV6-7 and J usage is TRBJ2-2; tentative D call: TRBD2 (6 bases). TRBV6-7 qualifies as an ORF whose function is uncertain. The CDR3 is made up of 15 amino acids. Deletions cut 8 bases from V and 1 base from J, with 14 bases between. CDR3 sequence (DNA): TGTGCCAGCCCCGGAGGGTTTTGGAACACCGGGGAGCTGTTTTTT. Translated: CASPGGFWNTGELFF.

This clonotype was recorded at least ten times. The genes are TRBV20-1 and TRBJ2-7; 9 bases are a match to TRBD2. The CDR3 length is 14 residues. Germline CDR1 DFQATT, CDR2 SNEGSKA (reference sequence). The J segment lost 2 bases and the V segment lost 6 bases, leaving 8 bases of the junction unmatched. The CDR3 bases are TGCAGTGCCCCACTAGCGGGCAGTGCCTACGAGCAGTACTTC. Translation: CSAPLAGSAYEQYF.

The chain joins TRBV5-1 to TRBJ2-2; D call uncertain. The V end was cut by 0 bases, the J end by 3 bases, with 9 bases between. The germline V gene has CDR1 SGHRS and CDR2 YFSETQ. The CDR3 runs to 15 residues. The CDR3 reads CASSLEGKHTGELFF. CDR3 nucleotides: TGCGCCAGCAGCTTGGAGGGCAAACACACCGGGGAGCTGTTTTTT.

As for this clonotype: A read error may explain this, as a much larger clone is one base away. V and J are TRBV2 and TRBJ2-3; TRBD1 or TRBD2 may be the D gene (6 bases each). Germline CDR1 reads SNHLY; CDR2 reads FYNNEI. Trimming shortened V by 8 bases and J by 3 bases, and 18 bases separated the two germline ends. The CDR3 loop spans 15 amino acids. This chain's CDR3 is CASDPGQGGTDTQYF. For the CDR3, the DNA is TGTGCCAGCGACCCGGGACAAGGGGGGACAGATACGCAGTATTTT.

The chain is built from TRBV3-1 and TRBJ1-1; TRBD1 aligns across 9 bases. CDR1 and CDR2 (germline): LGHDT, YNNKEL (reference sequence). With 10 bases clipped from V and 2 bases from J, the junction kept 8 bases outside the gene matches. The CDR3 covers 14 residues. CDR3: CATWDREGNTEAFF. CDR3 in DNA: TGTGCCACCTGGGACAGGGAGGGAAACACTGAAGCTTTCTTT. Complete variable domain (other parts from reference TRBV3-1 and TRBJ1-1): DTAVSQTPKYLVTQMGNDKSIKCEQNLGHDTMYWYKQDSKKFLKIMFSYNNKELIINETVPNRFSPKSPDKAHLNLHINSLELGDSAVYFCATWDREGNTEAFFGQGTRLTVV.

Details on this clonotype: A much more abundant neighbour one base away suggests this may be a read error. The rearrangement joins TRBV11-3 to TRBJ2-1; 13 positions agree with TRBD2. The germline gives CDR1 SGHNT, CDR2 YENEEA. The CDR3 runs to 16 residues. The CDR3 bases are TGTGCCAGCAGCTTGGGACTAGCGGGGATCTACAAGGAGCAGTTCTTC. The encoded protein is CASSLGLAGIYKEQFF.

There are many counts of this clonotype. CDR3 region: CASSEGAAASTDTQYF. CDR3 coding DNA: TGCGCCAGCAGTGAGGGCGCAGCGGCTAGCACAGATACGCAGTATTTT. V is TRBV10-2 and J is TRBJ2-3, with D possibly being TRBD2 (5 bases). The CDR3 consists of 16 residues. The V gene's germline CDR1 is WSHSY and CDR2 SAAADI. The V end was cut by 2 bases, the J end by 0 bases, with 12 bases between.

Comment on this clonotype: Just one base apart from a much larger clone, this may be a read error. The chain has TRBV29-1 and TRBJ2-7; 8 bases align to TRBD2. CDR3 length: 13 amino acids. CDR1 and CDR2 from the germline V gene are SQVTM and ANQGSEA. V was pared by 6 bases and J by 2 bases, with 6 bases of the junction left unmatched. CDR3 nucleotides: TGCAGCGTCCTGGTAGCGGGGACCTACGAGCAGTACTTC. Translating gives CSVLVAGTYEQYF.

This clonotype came up a few times. V is TRBV7-9 and J is TRBJ1-2; 7 nucleotides match TRBD1. The germline V gene encodes CDR1 SEHNR and CDR2 FQNEAQ (reference sequence). The CDR3 has 12 amino acids. J lost 10 bases, V lost 4 bases, and 6 bases had no gene match. The CDR3 sequence: CASSSGQFNYTF. CDR3 DNA: TGTGCCAGCAGCTCGGGACAGTTTAACTACACCTTC.

This clonotype was seen only a few times. The chain joins TRBV7-9 to TRBJ2-3, with 7 nucleotides matching TRBD2. Looked up from germline, CDR1 is SEHNR and CDR2 is FQNEAQ (reference sequence). The CDR3 covers 16 residues. J gave up 2 bases and V 5 bases, and 10 bases lay outside the gene matches. Here the CDR3 reads CASSDGPAGLTDTQYF. Here the CDR3 DNA reads TGTGCCAGCAGCGACGGCCCAGCGGGGCTCACAGATACGCAGTATTTT.

This clonotype was observed many times. The chain joins TRBV28 to TRBJ2-1; TRBD1 is a possible D gene (6 bases). The CDR3 runs 15 residues. The V end was cut by 4 bases, the J end by 10 bases, with 20 bases between. Germline CDR1 reads MDHEN; CDR2 reads SYDVKM. CDR3 region: CASSSGDLSAREQFF. Here the CDR3 DNA reads TGTGCCAGCAGTTCAGGGGATCTGTCCGCTAGAGAGCAGTTCTTC.

This clonotype was observed many times. The chain uses TRBV27 and TRBJ2-1; TRBD1 aligns across 8 bases. Germline V gene sequence: CDR1 MNHEY, CDR2 SMNVEV (reference sequence). The CDR3 totals 13 residues. The ends lost 5 bases at V and 7 bases at J; junction bases unmatched: 4. CDR3 nucleotide sequence: TGTGCCAGCAGTCCGAGACAGGGGAATGAGCAGTTCTTC. Amino acids: CASSPRQGNEQFF.

Turning to this clonotype: Possible read error: a much larger clone is one base away. The V call is TRBV20-1, the J call TRBJ2-7, with TRBD2 matching over 8 bases. V trimming: 6 bases; J trimming: 5 bases; junction bases outside the gene matches: 12. This CDR3 is 14 amino acids long. Germline V gene data show CDR1 as DFQATT and CDR2 as SNEGSKA (reference sequence). The CDR3 region is CSALAGGLIHEQYF. The CDR3 DNA reads TGCAGTGCCTTGGCGGGGGGACTGATCCACGAGCAGTACTTC.